This TCR beta chain was found in a study of T cells expressing NK-cell markers. Study summary: Beta-chain profiling covered CD3+CD56+NKG2C+, CD3+CD56+NKG2C- and CD3+CD56-NKG2C+ sorted subsets. Within the sequenced cohort of eight donors, seven exhibited HCMV seropositivity and one was seronegative. The study's findings and limits: These same clonotypes (in several donors) also led the CD3+CD56-NKG2C+ fraction.

CDR1 is LGHNA and CDR2 is YNFKEQ in the germline V gene. The CDR3 runs to 16 residues. A note on this clonotype: Its specificity is not known.

The authors generated TCR beta cDNA through 5'RACE template switching with UMIs. TCRdb re-called the 5' RACE reads and shows each CDR3 protein once, DNA omitted. The sample holds 350,000 to 500,000 distinct CDR3 sequences. Sequencing used blood T cells: a sorted CD56 or NKG2C T cell subset, CD4+ or CD8+ T cells, or bulk PBMC T cells (not recorded which). The J gene is TRBJ2-3, the V gene TRBV4-2; TCRdb returns TRBD2, unconfirmable since there is no DNA. The origin of this receptor is a woman aged 18-70 years in good health. CDR3 residues: CASSQVSAGEVDTQYF.